These T cell receptor beta chains were read from a single sample in a study of cytomegalovirus exposure and HLA in healthy donors. Libraries were prepared by immunoSEQ multiplex PCR; TCRdb keeps only in-frame clonotypes and omits some of them. The sample data list approximately 110,000 clones. The sample consisted of PBMCs. The receptors stem from a man aged 25 to 40 in good health and CMV-seronegative. Both conserved end residues are part of each CDR3. A D gene is named only where the DNA matches it firmly.

TRBD2,TRBJ2-5,TRBV19,CASTPRGDSETQYF,TGTGCCAGTACTCCGCGGGGGGATTCGGAGACCCAGTACTTC
.,TRBJ1-2,TRBV7-9,CASRPLLQGYTF,TGTGCCAGCAGACCGCTCCTTCAGGGCTACACCTTC
TRBD1,TRBJ2-3,TRBV30,CAWSVRVTGRTDTQYF,TGTGCCTGGAGTGTAAGGGTGACAGGGCGCACAGATACGCAGTATTTT
TRBD1,TRBJ2-3,TRBV19,CASSMGVGRGTDTQYF,TGTGCCAGTAGTATGGGCGTGGGCAGGGGGACAGATACGCAGTATTTT
TRBD1,TRBJ2-2,TRBV7-2,CASSLARRIEWGQGPTGELFF,TGTGCCAGCAGCTTAGCGCGGAGGATTGAGTGGGGACAGGGACCCACCGGGGAGCTGTTTTTT
.,TRBJ2-3,TRBV12-5,CASGSDWGSTDTQYF,TGTGCTAGTGGGTCGGACTGGGGAAGCACAGATACGCAGTATTTT
.,TRBJ1-5,TRBV10-2,CASSEDSYSNQPQHF,TGCGCCAGCAGTGAGGACTCATATAGCAATCAGCCCCAGCATTTT
TRBD2,TRBJ2-7,TRBV5-4,CASSLVAGVFNEQYF,TGTGCCAGCAGCTTGGTAGCGGGAGTGTTTAACGAGCAGTACTTC
TRBD1,TRBJ2-1,TRBV6-5,CASVRTGGYNEQFF,TGTGCCAGCGTGAGGACAGGGGGCTACAATGAGCAGTTCTTC
.,TRBJ1-6,TRBV10-3,CAIRAGPTNSPLHF,TGTGCCATCAGAGCGGGGCCGACCAACTCACCCCTCCACTTT
.,TRBJ1-2,TRBV4-1,CASSPTFGYGYTF,TGCGCCAGCAGCCCTACCTTCGGCTATGGCTACACCTTC
.,TRBJ2-1,TRBV28,CASSTVGSSINEQFF,TGTGCCAGCAGTACGGTCGGGAGTTCGATAAATGAGCAGTTCTTC
TRBD1,TRBJ1-5,TRBV28,CASSYRPGQGAWQPQHF,TGTGCCAGCAGTTACCGACCGGGACAGGGGGCATGGCAGCCCCAGCATTTT
.,TRBJ2-2,TRBV30,CAWSPPSANTGELFF,TGTGCCTGGAGTCCCCCTAGCGCGAACACCGGGGAGCTGTTTTTT
.,TRBJ2-7,TRBV6-6,CASDDPRRGVVEQYF,TGTGCCAGCGACGACCCGCGCAGGGGGGTTGTAGAGCAGTACTTC
.,TRBJ1-1,TRBV19,CASRTRQDVNTEAFF,TGTGCCAGTAGAACTAGGCAGGATGTGAACACTGAAGCTTTCTTT